This TCR beta chain originates from a study of regulatory T cells in long-lasting Graves disease. Assembly of TCR beta libraries relied on iRepertoire HTBI primers together with Arm-PCR of CDR3 regions. TCRdb called the multiplex PCR reads again in MiXCR, with one record for every CDR3 protein. The sample has hundreds of thousands of distinct CDR3 sequences, roughly 16% seen once; the top ten hold under 20%. Time point denoted: newly diagnosed GD, antithyroid drugs for less than 3 months. Isolated PBMC RNA provided the starting material for the TCR library. The V gene lost 1 base and the J gene lost 8 bases, with 14 bases spanning the gap. The germline CDR1 and CDR2 sequences are MNHNS and SASEGT. The CDR3 sequence is 14 residues long. This clonotype was counted a few times. Another study also made use of these data, one on T cells in Graves' hyperthyroidism and ophthalmopathy. According to that study: Stable Graves' hyperthyroidism denoted no ophthalmopathy progression over 18 months.

The sequence was obtained from a woman aged 30 to 39 with Graves disease. Sequencing used peripheral blood mononuclear cells (PBMCs), obtained at new diagnosis, from a patient treated with antithyroid drugs. The chain carries TRBV6-1 and TRBJ1-2; perhaps TRBD1 as D (5 bases). The CDR3 DNA reads TGTGCCAGCAGTGAAGTGACCGGGACGGGAGGCTACACCTTC. Residues: CASSEVTGTGGYTF.